The 16 T cell receptor beta chains below were found in one sample sequenced in a study of T cell changes during pregnancy in multiple sclerosis. Profiling relied on immunoSEQ multiplex PCR, and the TCRdb table lists in-frame clones only, not all of them. The repertoire includes 84,000 or so clones, about 94% of them detected once, and 2% to 2.5% sits in the top ten. Specimen: peripheral blood, collected in the third trimester of pregnancy. These receptor sequences come from a female donor with multiple sclerosis, enrolled in a pregnancy study.

The rearrangement joins TRBV10-2 to TRBJ2-3; 8 bases map to TRBD1. The CDR3 runs 15 residues. Trimming at V came to 6 bases and at J to 0 bases, leaving 5 bases not matched to a gene. Germline-derived CDR1 and CDR2 are WSHSY and SAAADI. The CDR3 loop is CASRKDRGSTDTQYF. The CDR3 nucleotides are TGCGCCAGCAGAAAAGACAGGGGCAGCACAGATACGCAGTATTTT.

The chain is built from TRBV9 and TRBJ2-5; 8 bases fit TRBD2. Per the germline V gene, CDR1 is SGDLS and CDR2 is YYNGEE. The V segment lost 0 bases and the J segment 4 bases; nucleotides outside the gene matches: 5. The CDR3 covers 15 residues. CDR3 coding DNA: TGTGCCAGCAGCGTAGAAGGTAGCGGGGTAGAGACCCAGTACTTC. Encoded protein: CASSVEGSGVETQYF.

V and J are TRBV7-3 and TRBJ1-4; D not resolved. The CDR3 has 13 amino acids. Germline V gene data show CDR1 as SGHTA and CDR2 as FQGTGA. V dropped 1 base and J dropped 5 bases, with 5 bases sitting between them. CDR3 DNA: TGTGCCAGCAGCTTAAGGAGGAATGAAAAACTGTTTTTT. It is translated as CASSLRRNEKLFF.

This chain connects TRBV6-1 to TRBJ1-2; no clear D gene. Germline V gene sequence: CDR1 MNHNS, CDR2 SASEGT. Trimming cost V 0 bases and J 8 bases, with 13 bases left between them. The CDR3 contains 14 residues. CDR3 nucleotide sequence: TGTGCCAGCAGTGAAGCTATCGGGTTTCAGGGCTACACCTTC. Translated, it gives CASSEAIGFQGYTF.

The chain recombines TRBV30 with TRBJ1-3; D gene unclear. CDR1 and CDR2 from the germline V gene are GTSNPN and SVGIG (reference sequence). The CDR3 is made up of 18 amino acids. The V gene lost 0 bases and the J gene lost 0 bases, with 18 bases spanning the gap. The CDR3 DNA reads TGTGCCTGGAGTGTCACCCCCGCACAGCTACTCTCTGGAAACACCATATATTTT. Translated: CAWSVTPAQLLSGNTIYF.

This clone has just a few counts. The chain uses TRBV6-4 and TRBJ2-3, with TRBD2 matching over 10 bases. CDR1 and CDR2 (germline): MRHNA, SNTAGT. The CDR3 has 16 residues. The J segment lost 4 bases and the V segment lost 0 bases, leaving 4 bases of the junction unmatched. CDR3 region: CASSDSSGGAPDTQYF. The CDR3 bases are TGTGCCAGCAGTGACTCGAGCGGGGGGGCTCCAGATACGCAGTATTTT.

This CDR3 reads CASSSSPGGLGNEQFF. For the CDR3, the DNA is TGCGCCAGCAGTTCAAGTCCCGGGGGTCTAGGCAATGAGCAGTTCTTC. The V and J genes are TRBV4-1 and TRBJ2-1; weak D call: TRBD2 (6 bases). V was pared by 6 bases and J by 6 bases, with 21 bases between. The CDR3 totals 16 residues. The germline CDR1 and CDR2 sequences are MGHRA and YSYEKL.

The chain recombines TRBV2 with TRBJ2-2; possible D gene TRBD1, 6 bases. Trimming cost V 2 bases and J 10 bases, with 11 bases left between them. This CDR3 has 13 residues. Germline CDR1 reads SNHLY; CDR2 reads FYNNEI. CDR3 sequence: CASSETGPEELFF. Written as DNA, the CDR3 is TGTGCCAGCAGTGAAACAGGGCCCGAGGAGCTGTTTTTT.

The J gene is TRBJ1-2, the V gene TRBV7-2, with 10 bases lining up with TRBD1. Germline-derived CDR1 and CDR2 are SGHTA and FQGNSA. The V and J ends lost 5 bases and 9 bases, in that order; junction bases with no gene match: 6. The CDR3 is 13 residues long. The CDR3 protein is CASSPGQGRSYTF. The CDR3 nucleotides are TGTGCCAGCAGCCCGGGACAGGGGCGAAGCTACACCTTC.

The V gene is TRBV7-9, the J gene TRBJ1-2; D is undetermined. The CDR3 runs to 13 residues. The germline CDR1 and CDR2 sequences are SEHNR and FQNEAQ (reference sequence). V shed 3 bases and J shed 0 bases, with 5 bases lying between them. The DNA of the CDR3 is TGTGCCAGCAGCTTTGGAGCTAACTATGGCTACACCTTC. This sequence encodes CASSFGANYGYTF.

The chain recombines TRBV18 with TRBJ2-5; TRBD2 is a possible D gene (6 bases). In germline, CDR1 is KGHSH, CDR2 LQKENI. Trimming shortened V by 3 bases and J by 4 bases, and 9 bases separated the two germline ends. The CDR3 loop spans 13 amino acids. The CDR3 loop reads CASSPRERETQYF. In nucleotides, the CDR3 is TGTGCCAGCTCACCCCGGGAGAGAGAGACCCAGTACTTC.

V gene TRBV6-5 combines with J gene TRBJ2-7, with D perhaps TRBD2 (5 bases). The CDR3 spans 14 residues. The germline V gene has CDR1 MNHEY and CDR2 SVGAGI. V dropped 0 bases and J dropped 3 bases, with 9 bases sitting between them. The CDR3 spells CASSYSTRDYEQYF. The CDR3 region has the DNA TGTGCCAGCAGTTACTCGACCCGGGACTACGAGCAGTACTTC.

Turning to this clone: Germline is not matched at one junction end, which may reflect a read error. V is TRBV7-7 and J is TRBJ1-4; D is undetermined. The CDR3 is 13 residues long. Germline CDR1 and CDR2: SSHAT and FNYEAQ (reference sequence). Here the CDR3 DNA reads TGTGCTAGCAGCTTAGACCTATTCTCTAAACTGTTTTTT. Its translation is CASSLDLFSKLFF.

This chain connects TRBV29-1 to TRBJ2-3; 12 bases are a match to TRBD2. V shed 7 bases, J shed 2 bases, and the junction held 4 bases outside the gene matches. This CDR3 is built from 14 residues. Germline lookup yields CDR1 SQVTM and CDR2 ANQGSEA. CDR3 region: CSATSGGNTDTQYF. The CDR3 nucleotides read TGCAGCGCCACTAGCGGGGGGAACACAGATACGCAGTATTTT.

The chain combines TRBV7-6 with TRBJ2-1; TRBD2 agrees at 11 bases. CDR1 and CDR2 from the germline V gene are SGHVS and FNYEAQ. J was trimmed by 9 bases and V by 6 bases; bases with no gene match: 10. CDR3 length: 15 residues. CDR3 sequence reads: CASRRYSGGAAEQFF. CDR3 bases: TGTGCCAGCAGACGTTATAGCGGGGGGGCCGCTGAGCAGTTCTTC.

The DNA for the CDR3 is TGTGCCAGCAGCTTCGGAGGAACCTCTGGAAACACCATATATTTT. Its translation: CASSFGGTSGNTIYF. V and J are TRBV5-4 and TRBJ1-3; D unresolved. V lost 2 bases and J lost 0, with 9 bases in between. This CDR3 spans 15 amino acids. Germline V gives CDR1 SGHNT, CDR2 YYREEE (reference sequence).